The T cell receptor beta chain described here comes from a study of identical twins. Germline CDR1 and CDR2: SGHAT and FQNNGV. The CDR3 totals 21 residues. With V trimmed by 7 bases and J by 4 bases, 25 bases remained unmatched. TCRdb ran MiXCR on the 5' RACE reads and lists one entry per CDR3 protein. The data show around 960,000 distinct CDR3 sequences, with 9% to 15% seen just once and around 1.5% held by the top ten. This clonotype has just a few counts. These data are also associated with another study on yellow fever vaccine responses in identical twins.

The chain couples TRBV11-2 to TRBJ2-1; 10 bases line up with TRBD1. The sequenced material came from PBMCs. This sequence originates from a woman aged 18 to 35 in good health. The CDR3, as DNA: TGTGCCAGCACCATAATACCTTGGGGACAGGGGAATTTCGGAAAATACAATGAGCAGTTCTTC. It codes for CASTIIPWGQGNFGKYNEQFF.